These 29 T cell receptor beta chains share one sample of origin, sequenced in a study of shared clonotypes between healthy human individuals. Only in-frame clones appear in the TCRdb table, and some are missing; sequencing was by immunoSEQ multiplex PCR. The table shows over a million clones, with around 95% occurring only once. The sequenced sample consisted of naive CD4+ T cells sorted from blood. As to subset: CD45RA+ positively selected. All receptors come from a man younger than 40 in good health.

Notes on this clone: The sample has other DNA sequences that encode this CDR3 too. This chain links TRBV29-1 with TRBJ2-1; TRBD2 matches at 14 bases. V shed 1 base and J 1 base; nucleotides not matched to a gene: 3. Looked up from germline, CDR1 is SQVTM and CDR2 is ANQGSEA. The length of the CDR3 is 17 residues. CDR3 loop: CSVEGLAGGPSYNEQFF. As DNA, the CDR3 is TGCAGCGTTGAAGGACTAGCGGGAGGGCCTTCCTACAATGAGCAGTTCTTC.

The gene calls are TRBV11-3 and TRBJ2-1; weak D call: TRBD2 (6 bases). V lost 2 bases and J lost 8, with 13 bases in between. This CDR3 is 14 amino acids long. CDR1 is SGHNT, CDR2 YENEEA, per germline. The CDR3 region has the DNA TGTGCCAGCAGCTTATTTGGAGGGAGCCATGAGCAGTTCTTC. Residues: CASSLFGGSHEQFF.

The chain carries TRBV28 and TRBJ1-2; D not resolved. With 10 bases removed from V and 4 bases from J, the gap between germline ends came to 10 bases. The CDR3 spans 11 residues. Germline V gene sequence: CDR1 MDHEN, CDR2 SYDVKM. The CDR3 sequence: CATVPLYGYTF. As DNA, the CDR3 is TGTGCCACCGTTCCCCTCTATGGCTACACCTTC.

The rearrangement uses TRBV18 and TRBJ2-1, with TRBD2 matching over 9 bases. J gave up 4 bases and V 4 bases, and 26 bases lay outside the gene matches. The germline V gene has CDR1 KGHSH and CDR2 LQKENI. This CDR3 has 22 amino acids. CDR3 in amino acids: CASSHQTRSGRPDFSYYNEQFF. CDR3 nucleotides: TGTGCCAGCTCACACCAAACCCGTAGCGGGAGACCCGACTTCTCCTATTACAATGAGCAGTTCTTC.

The V and J genes are TRBV19 and TRBJ1-5; D might be TRBD1 (6 bases). Germline CDR1 reads LNHDA; CDR2 reads SQIVND (reference sequence). This CDR3 contains 16 residues. V was trimmed by 3 bases and J by 0 bases, leaving 12 bases between them. CDR3 sequence reads: CASSIQSGVSNQPQHF. The CDR3 DNA reads TGTGCCAGTAGTATTCAGTCAGGGGTTAGCAATCAGCCCCAGCATTTT.

This chain joins TRBV9 and TRBJ1-1; the D gene is possibly TRBD1 (5 bases). This CDR3 contains 15 residues. The V and J ends lost 3 bases and 2 bases respectively, with 14 bases between them. From germline, CDR1 is SGDLS and CDR2 YYNGEE. The CDR3 sequence is CASSATGVQNTEAFF. CDR3 DNA sequence: TGTGCCAGCAGCGCTACGGGGGTTCAAAACACTGAAGCTTTCTTT.

Turning to this clone: Distinct nucleotide sequences in the sample also encode this CDR3. This rearrangement joins TRBV7-2 to TRBJ2-5; maybe TRBD1 (5 bases). This CDR3 contains 12 residues. Germline assignment: CDR1 SGHTA and CDR2 FQGNSA. Deletions cut 5 bases from V and 4 bases from J, with 8 bases between. The CDR3 protein is CASSLRGETQYF. The CDR3 DNA is TGTGCCAGCAGCCTTAGGGGAGAGACCCAGTACTTC.

The chain recombines TRBV7-2 with TRBJ1-1, with D unresolved. CDR1 is SGHTA and CDR2 is FQGNSA in the germline V gene. Trimming left V 7 bases short and J 8 bases short, with 20 bases between. The CDR3 has 14 residues. This chain's CDR3 is CASTVTDGRREAFF. The CDR3 nucleotides are TGTGCCAGCACCGTGACCGACGGGCGTCGGGAAGCTTTCTTT.

The chain combines TRBV7-8 with TRBJ1-2, with 7 bases fitting TRBD1. After removal of 4 bases from V and 2 bases from J, the junction contained 10 bases not matched to a gene. The CDR3 consists of 16 residues. Germline CDR1 is SGHVS and CDR2 is FQNEAQ. The CDR3 region has the DNA TGTGCCAGCAGCTACAATTCAAGACAGGGCAACTATGGCTACACCTTC. Protein: CASSYNSRQGNYGYTF.

V and J are TRBV28 and TRBJ2-3; 10 bases are shared with TRBD2. The CDR3 loop spans 17 amino acids. Germline V gene data show CDR1 as MDHEN and CDR2 as SYDVKM. V was pared by 8 bases and J by 1 base, with 12 bases of the junction left unmatched. This CDR3 is CASGLAVISVGTDTQYF. In DNA, the CDR3 is TGTGCCAGCGGACTAGCGGTTATTAGTGTGGGCACAGATACGCAGTATTTT.

The V gene is TRBV18, the J gene TRBJ1-3; D remains ambiguous. V was clipped by 5 bases and J by 0 bases, with 11 bases between them. The CDR3 has 15 amino acids. Germline assignment: CDR1 KGHSH and CDR2 LQKENI. This CDR3 is CASSTTESSGNTIYF. The CDR3 nucleotides are TGTGCCAGCTCAACTACAGAGAGCTCTGGAAACACCATATATTTT. Full variable domain (rest looked up from reference TRBV18 and TRBJ1-3): NAGVMQNPRHLVRRRGQEARLRCSPMKGHSHVYWYRQLPEEGLKFMVYLQKENIIDESGMPKERFSAEFPKEGPSILRIQQVVRGDSAAYFCASSTTESSGNTIYFGEGSWLTVV.

The chain combines TRBV5-4 with TRBJ2-5, with 8 bases lining up with TRBD1. The CDR3 loop spans 15 amino acids. Looked up from germline, CDR1 is SGHNT and CDR2 is YYREEE (reference sequence). J lost 0 bases, V lost 4 bases, and 5 bases had no gene match. DNA of the CDR3: TGTGCCAGCAGCACGCGGGACAGGAACCAAGAGACCCAGTACTTC. Protein sequence: CASSTRDRNQETQYF.

The chain is built from TRBV20-1 and TRBJ2-2, with a tentative D call TRBD1 (5 bases). This CDR3 spans 11 amino acids. Germline CDR1 DFQATT, CDR2 SNEGSKA (reference sequence). Trimming removed 8 bases at V and 6 bases at J, with 10 bases between. CDR3 sequence reads: CSPQGPGELFF. CDR3 bases: TGCAGTCCCCAGGGTCCCGGGGAGCTGTTTTTT.

The CDR3 here is CASSKGLRTDTQYF. For the CDR3, the DNA is TGTGCCAGCAGTAAAGGACTTCGCACAGATACGCAGTATTTT. The V gene is TRBV2, the J gene TRBJ2-3, with a possible D match to TRBD2 (5 bases). The CDR3 extends over 14 amino acids. The germline V gene encodes CDR1 SNHLY and CDR2 FYNNEI. Trimming pared 5 bases from V and 1 base from J, leaving 10 bases between.

The V and J genes are TRBV7-2 and TRBJ2-7, with 13 bases matching TRBD2. Trimming took 5 bases from V and 3 from J; bases not matched to a gene: 7. Germline V gene data show CDR1 as SGHTA and CDR2 as FQGNSA. CDR3 length: 16 amino acids. Here the CDR3 reads CASSDTGTSGIYEQYF. In DNA form, the CDR3 reads TGTGCCAGCAGCGACACCGGGACTAGCGGGATCTACGAGCAGTACTTC.

V usage is TRBV6-1 and J usage is TRBJ1-2; TRBD1 matches at 7 bases. Germline-derived CDR1 and CDR2 are MNHNS and SASEGT. With V trimmed by 8 bases and J by 4 bases, 13 bases remained unmatched. CDR3 length equals 15 residues. This CDR3 reads CASGSSGQIIYGYTF. The CDR3 bases are TGTGCCAGCGGATCCTCGGGACAGATAATCTATGGCTACACCTTC.

The J gene is TRBJ1-4, the V gene TRBV5-1; TRBD1 is a possible D gene (6 bases). Germline assignment: CDR1 SGHRS and CDR2 YFSETQ. The CDR3 spans 16 residues. The germline V and J ends were trimmed by 1 base and 3 bases, with 13 bases remaining between them. The CDR3 sequence: CASSLPQGRPNEKLFF. CDR3 nucleotides: TGCGCCAGCAGCTTGCCTCAGGGGAGGCCTAATGAAAAACTGTTTTTT.

This clone was seen just once. The chain combines TRBV10-1 with TRBJ2-5; a weak D match, TRBD1 (6 bases). CDR3 length: 16 amino acids. Trimming removed 0 bases at V and 1 base at J, with 12 bases between. CDR1 and CDR2 from the germline V gene are WNHNN and SYGVQD (reference sequence). CDR3 coding DNA: TGCGCCAGCAGTGAGTCCGGGACAAGAATCCAAGAGACCCAGTACTTC. It is translated as CASSESGTRIQETQYF.

In this sample, this clone turned up once. The J gene is TRBJ1-3, the V gene TRBV15; D perhaps matches TRBD1 (6 bases). V dropped 2 bases and J dropped 6 bases, with 14 bases sitting between them. The CDR3 totals 15 residues. From germline, CDR1 is LNHNV and CDR2 YYDKDF (reference sequence). The CDR3 coding sequence is TGTGCCACCAGCAGATACAGGGAGTCGGTAAACACCATATATTTT. It translates to CATSRYRESVNTIYF.

V gene TRBV18 combines with J gene TRBJ2-5; possibly TRBD2 for D (6 bases). Trimming took 3 bases from V and 5 from J, leaving 16 bases between them. The CDR3 sequence is 15 residues long. CDR1 and CDR2 from the germline V gene are KGHSH and LQKENI. The CDR3 loop reads CASSPYGTAAETQYF. CDR3 sequence (DNA): TGTGCCAGCTCACCGTACGGGACTGCAGCTGAGACCCAGTACTTC.

The chain couples TRBV5-1 to TRBJ2-2; D is possibly TRBD1 (5 bases). Trimming shortened V by 2 bases and J by 6 bases, and 20 bases separated the two germline ends. CDR1 is SGHRS and CDR2 is YFSETQ in the germline V gene. The CDR3 is 17 residues long. The CDR3 region has the DNA TGCGCCAGCAGCTTTTGGTTGGGCAGGGAAAGGCCCGGGGAGCTGTTTTTT. Its protein product is CASSFWLGRERPGELFF.

This chain links TRBV28 with TRBJ1-4; possibly TRBD1 for D (5 bases). The CDR3 has 15 residues. Trimming stripped 0 bases from V and 8 bases from J, with 13 bases between. CDR1 is MDHEN, CDR2 SYDVKM, per germline. The chain's CDR3 is CASSLWTGLLEKLFF. CDR3 bases: TGTGCCAGCAGTTTATGGACGGGACTCTTGGAAAAACTGTTTTTT.

J is TRBJ1-1 and V is TRBV11-3, with 8 nucleotides matching TRBD1. Germline V gene lookup returns CDR1 SGHNT and CDR2 YENEEA. V lost 5 bases, J lost 0 bases, and 17 bases stayed unmatched. This CDR3 has 19 amino acids. For the CDR3, the DNA is TGTGCCAGCAGCCAACCCGACCCCCGACAGGGGAGGGTGAACACTGAAGCTTTCTTT. Translating gives CASSQPDPRQGRVNTEAFF.

The genes are TRBV28 and TRBJ1-2, with D uncertain. The CDR3 has 18 amino acids. CDR1 and CDR2 (germline): MDHEN, SYDVKM. With 3 bases removed from V and 8 bases from J, the gap between germline ends came to 28 bases. The CDR3 protein is CASSFLRAAHKGGVGYTF. The CDR3 nucleotides read TGTGCCAGCAGTTTTCTCCGGGCAGCTCACAAAGGAGGAGTAGGCTACACCTTC.

This sequence joins TRBV5-6 and TRBJ2-7; no clear D gene. Deletions cut 2 bases from V and 6 bases from J, with 15 bases between. The germline V gene encodes CDR1 SGHDT and CDR2 YYEEEE. The CDR3 has 14 residues. CDR3 coding DNA: TGTGCCAGCAGCTTCTCAGACAAGGCTTCCGAGCAGTACTTC. Protein: CASSFSDKASEQYF.

The V and J genes are TRBV5-1 and TRBJ2-3; a possible D gene is TRBD2 (6 bases). The germline V and J ends were trimmed by 0 bases and 5 bases, with 16 bases remaining between them. CDR1 and CDR2 (germline): SGHRS, YFSETQ. This CDR3 region has 16 residues. The CDR3 DNA follows: TGCGCCAGCAGCTTGGGGCTAGGAGGGTCGGGAGATACGCAGTATTTT. This codes for CASSLGLGGSGDTQYF.

This rearrangement joins TRBV19 to TRBJ2-1; weak D call: TRBD1 (6 bases). V lost 3 bases and J 7 bases, leaving 13 bases between the germline ends. Germline CDR1 is LNHDA and CDR2 is SQIVND (reference sequence). The CDR3 loop spans 14 amino acids. This CDR3 reads CASSIRQGLNEQFF. DNA for the CDR3: TGTGCCAGTAGTATCCGGCAGGGGTTGAATGAGCAGTTCTTC.

The chain couples TRBV6-1 to TRBJ2-1; 7 bases are shared with TRBD2. The CDR3 has 15 amino acids. V lost 4 bases, J lost 2 bases, and 5 bases stayed unmatched. Germline V CDR1 and CDR2: MNHNS, SASEGT. The CDR3 DNA reads as TGTGCCAGCAGTGGTCAGCGGGGTACCTACAATGAGCAGTTCTTC. The encoded protein is CASSGQRGTYNEQFF.

The chain couples TRBV5-6 to TRBJ2-4; D is ambiguous. Germline CDR1 reads SGHDT; CDR2 reads YYEEEE. The ends were cut back, 2 bases at V and 10 bases at J, with 10 bases in the middle. This CDR3 contains 12 residues. The CDR3 loop is CASSFGPLIQYF. The CDR3 coding sequence is TGTGCCAGCAGCTTCGGACCACTTATTCAGTACTTC.